This TCR beta chain stems from a study of CD8+CD57+ T cells in acquired aplastic anemia. The authors sequenced patients whose flow cytometry had shown CD8+CD57+ cell expansion. The table lists this clonotype with a few counts. According to the study, genomic DNA was the template for TCR beta VDJ and CDR3 profiling. MiXCR, run by TCRdb on the reads, gives a single entry per CDR3 protein. The sample includes around 150,000 distinct CDR3 sequences, 60% to 80% of them seen just once. The CDR3 spans 13 residues. CDR1 and CDR2 from the germline V gene are DFQATT and SNEGSKA (reference sequence). The germline V and J ends were trimmed by 3 bases and 4 bases, with 13 bases remaining between them.

This receptor was identified in a human donor with aplastic anemia. The sample taken for sequencing was sorted CD4+, CD8+, or CD8+CD57+ T cells (not recorded which) from PBMCs. The chain uses TRBV20-1 and TRBJ2-7, with a possible D match to TRBD1 (6 bases). CDR3 sequence reads: CSARWQGSYEQYF. The CDR3 region has the DNA TGCAGTGCTAGGTGGCAGGGGAGTTACGAGCAGTACTTC.